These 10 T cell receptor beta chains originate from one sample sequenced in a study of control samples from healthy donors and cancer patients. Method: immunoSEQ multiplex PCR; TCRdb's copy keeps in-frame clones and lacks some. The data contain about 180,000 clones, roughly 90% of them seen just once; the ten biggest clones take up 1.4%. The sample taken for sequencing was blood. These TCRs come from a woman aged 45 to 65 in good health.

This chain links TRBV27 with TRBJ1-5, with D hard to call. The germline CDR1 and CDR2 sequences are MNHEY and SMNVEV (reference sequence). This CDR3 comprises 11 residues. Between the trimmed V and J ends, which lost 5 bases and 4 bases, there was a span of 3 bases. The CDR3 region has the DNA TGTGCCAGCAGTCATAATCAGCCCCAGCATTTT. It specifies CASSHNQPQHF.

CDR3: CASSPRAGQEYGYTF. In DNA form, the CDR3 reads TGTGCCAGCAGCCCCCGAGCGGGACAGGAATATGGCTACACCTTC. This chain uses TRBV7-3 with TRBJ1-2; TRBD1 aligns across 8 bases. V was clipped by 5 bases and J by 5 bases; unmatched bases: 10. Germline CDR1 and CDR2: SGHTA and FQGTGA. The CDR3 has 15 residues. The full variable domain, in which reference TRBV7-3 and TRBJ1-2 provide the parts outside the CDR3, is GAGVSQTPSNKVTEKGKYVELRCDPISGHTALYWYRQSLGQGPEFLIYFQGTGAADDSGLPNDRFFAVRPEGSVSTLKIQRTERGDSAVYLCASSPRAGQEYGYTFGSGTRLTVV.

The DNA of the CDR3 is TGCGCCAGCGCCCCCGGACAGGGCAGCACTGAAGCTTTCTTT. It specifies CASAPGQGSTEAFF. The V gene is TRBV4-3, the J gene TRBJ1-1, with 8 nucleotides matching TRBD1. J was trimmed by 4 bases and V by 8 bases; bases with no gene match: 9. This CDR3 region has 14 residues. CDR1 is LGHNA, CDR2 YSLEER, per germline.

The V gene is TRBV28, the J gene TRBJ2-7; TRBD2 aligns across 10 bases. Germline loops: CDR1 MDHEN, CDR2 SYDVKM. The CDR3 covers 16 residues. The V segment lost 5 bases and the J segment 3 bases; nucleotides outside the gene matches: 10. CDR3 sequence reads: CASSEREGLEDYEQYF. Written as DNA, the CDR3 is TGTGCCAGCAGTGAGCGGGAGGGCTTAGAGGACTACGAGCAGTACTTC.

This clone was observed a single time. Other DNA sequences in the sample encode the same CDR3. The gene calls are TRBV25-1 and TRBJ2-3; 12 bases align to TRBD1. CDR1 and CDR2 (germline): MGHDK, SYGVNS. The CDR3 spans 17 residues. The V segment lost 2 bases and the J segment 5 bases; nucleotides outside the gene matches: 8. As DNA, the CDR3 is TGTGCCAGCAGTGAACCACGGGACAGGGGGCTTAGAGATACGCAGTATTTT. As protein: CASSEPRDRGLRDTQYF. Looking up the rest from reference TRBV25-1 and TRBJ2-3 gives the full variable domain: EADIYQTPRYLVIGTGKKITLECSQTMGHDKMYWYQQDPGMELHLIHYSYGVNSTEKGDLSSESTVSRIRTEHFPLTLESARPSHTSQYLCASSEPRDRGLRDTQYFGPGTRLTVL.

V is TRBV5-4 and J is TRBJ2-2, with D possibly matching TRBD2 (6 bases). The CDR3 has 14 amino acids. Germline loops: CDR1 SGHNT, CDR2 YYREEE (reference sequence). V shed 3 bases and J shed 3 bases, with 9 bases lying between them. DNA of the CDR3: TGTGCCAGCAGCTCGGGACTCTACACCGGGGAGCTGTTTTTT. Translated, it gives CASSSGLYTGELFF.

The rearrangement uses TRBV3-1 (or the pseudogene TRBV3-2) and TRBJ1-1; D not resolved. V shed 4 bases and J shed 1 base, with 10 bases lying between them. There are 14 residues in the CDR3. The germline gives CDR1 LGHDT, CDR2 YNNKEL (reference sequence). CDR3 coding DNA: TGTGCCAGCAGCCGAACTCATCGGAACACTGAAGCTTTCTTT. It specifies CASSRTHRNTEAFF.

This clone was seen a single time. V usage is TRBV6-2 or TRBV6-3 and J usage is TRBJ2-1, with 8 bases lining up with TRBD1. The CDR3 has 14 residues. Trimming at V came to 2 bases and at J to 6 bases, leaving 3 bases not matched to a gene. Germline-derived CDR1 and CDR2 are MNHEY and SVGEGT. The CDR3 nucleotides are TGTGCCAGCAGTTACACCAGGGGGCTCAATGAGCAGTTCTTC. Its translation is CASSYTRGLNEQFF.

The CDR3 sequence is CASSLASMNIQYF. The CDR3, as DNA: TGTGCCAGCAGCTTAGCCTCCATGAACATTCAGTACTTC. The chain combines TRBV7-2 with TRBJ2-4; D unclear. V was pared by 0 bases and J by 7 bases, with 7 bases between. CDR3 length: 13 amino acids. Germline values: CDR1 SGHTA, CDR2 FQGNSA.

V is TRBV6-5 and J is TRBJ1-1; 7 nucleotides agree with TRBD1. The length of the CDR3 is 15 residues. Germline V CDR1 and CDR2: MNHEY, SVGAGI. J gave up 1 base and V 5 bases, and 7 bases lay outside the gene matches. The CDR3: CASSRPGQENTEAFF. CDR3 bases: TGTGCCAGCAGTCGTCCCGGACAGGAGAACACTGAAGCTTTCTTT.